The 24 T cell receptor beta chains below come from one sample, sequenced in a study of CD8 T cell repertoires and HIV-1 epitope variants. The antigens for these receptors are not known. TCRdb's copy holds only in-frame clones and misses some; the assay was immunoSEQ multiplex PCR. The sample lists about 5,600 clones, 64% seen once, with approximately 40% in the top ten. Input material: cultured CD8+ T cells derived from PBMCs. These receptor sequences come from a male donor with HIV.

The CDR3 DNA sequence: TGTGCCAGCAGCTTAACCAGCGGGGGTTCCTACGAGCAGTACTTC. It codes for CASSLTSGGSYEQYF. This chain links TRBV7-2 with TRBJ2-7, with 8 bases aligning to TRBD2. The CDR3 covers 15 residues. In germline, CDR1 is SGHTA, CDR2 FQGNSA. V lost 2 bases, J lost 1 base, and 4 bases stayed unmatched.

This clone has just a few counts. The J gene is TRBJ2-5, the V gene TRBV14; TRBD2 aligns across 9 bases. The ends lost 2 bases at V and 5 bases at J; junction bases unmatched: 6. The CDR3 length is 15 residues. Germline V gene data show CDR1 as SGHDN and CDR2 as FVKESK. CDR3 nucleotides: TGTGCCAGCAGCCAACCAGCGGGGGGTTGGGAGACCCAGTACTTC. Its translation is CASSQPAGGWETQYF.

The chain uses TRBV7-2 and TRBJ2-3, with 15 bases matching TRBD2. The germline CDR1 and CDR2 sequences are SGHTA and FQGNSA. The CDR3 runs to 20 residues. V shed 0 bases, J shed 1 base, and the junction held 8 bases outside the gene matches. CDR3 DNA: TGTGCCAGCAGCTTAGCTCCGGGACTAGCGGGGGGTCGAGGCACAGATACGCAGTATTTT. This encodes CASSLAPGLAGGRGTDTQYF.

The chain is built from TRBV6-5 and TRBJ2-1, with D possibly being TRBD1 or TRBD2 (5 bases each). The germline V and J ends were trimmed by 7 bases and 4 bases, with 14 bases remaining between them. Germline V lookup: CDR1 MNHEY, CDR2 SVGAGI. This CDR3 has 14 amino acids. The DNA of the CDR3 is TGTGCCAGCATGGGGCGTCCGGGGTACAATGAGCAGTTCTTC. This sequence encodes CASMGRPGYNEQFF.

The rearrangement uses TRBV5-4 and TRBJ1-2, with D unresolved. The CDR3 runs to 13 residues. Germline V gives CDR1 SGHNT, CDR2 YYREEE (reference sequence). V was clipped by 5 bases and J by 10 bases, with 18 bases between them. This CDR3 reads CASRDWTAEDYTF. The CDR3 DNA sequence: TGTGCCAGCAGGGACTGGACCGCTGAAGACTACACCTTC.

The chain combines TRBV18 with TRBJ2-7; no reliable D call. V was shortened by 1 base and J by 0 bases, with 13 bases between the two germline ends. Per the germline V gene, CDR1 is KGHSH and CDR2 is LQKENI. The CDR3 extends over 16 amino acids. The CDR3, as DNA: TGTGCCAGCTCACCACGGGAAACCTCCAGCTCCTACGAGCAGTACTTC. Translated: CASSPRETSSSYEQYF.

In its sample, this clone was seen a few times. The CDR3 loop reads CASSVYGTGDTEAFF. CDR3 coding DNA: TGCGCCAGCAGCGTGTACGGGACAGGGGACACTGAAGCTTTCTTT. The chain joins TRBV5-1 to TRBJ1-1; 10 bases agree with TRBD1. V lost 4 bases to trimming and J lost 3 bases; unmatched junction nucleotides: 6. The CDR3 has 15 residues. The germline gives CDR1 SGHRS, CDR2 YFSETQ.

The rearrangement links TRBV28 to TRBJ2-3, with D hard to call. The CDR3 is 15 residues long. Trimming removed 4 bases at V and 0 bases at J, with 11 bases between. Germline V gene data show CDR1 as MDHEN and CDR2 as SYDVKM. CDR3 sequence (DNA): TGTGCCAGCAGTTCGGGCCTTACTAGCACAGATACGCAGTATTTT. It encodes CASSSGLTSTDTQYF.

This clone was seen a few times. The rearrangement links TRBV9 to TRBJ1-6; D unclear. Trimming took 0 bases from V and 7 from J, leaving 20 bases between them. CDR3 size: 18 residues. The V gene's germline CDR1 is SGDLS and CDR2 YYNGEE. CDR3 sequence (DNA): TGTGCCAGCAGCGTAGATTCCTTCGCGGGGTCTGGGAATTCACCCCTCCACTTT. This sequence encodes CASSVDSFAGSGNSPLHF. The whole variable domain, remainder taken from reference TRBV9 and TRBJ1-6, is DSGVTQTPKHLITATGQRVTLRCSPRSGDLSVYWYQQSLDQGLQFLIQYYNGEERAKGNILERFSAQQFPDLHSELNLSSLELGDSALYFCASSVDSFAGSGNSPLHFGNGTRLTVT.

This clone was counted only a few times. The chain couples TRBV4-2 to TRBJ1-2; D is uncertain. With 1 base removed from V and 7 bases from J, the gap between germline ends came to 7 bases. Germline V gene data show CDR1 as LGHNA and CDR2 as YNFKEQ. There are 12 residues in the CDR3. The CDR3 sequence is CASSQAAGGYTF. CDR3 sequence (DNA): TGTGCCAGCAGCCAAGCCGCTGGTGGCTACACCTTC.

CDR3 DNA: TGCGCCAGCAGCCAAGATTTAGGTGCCTCGAGCAATCAGCCCCAGCATTTT. Amino acids: CASSQDLGASSNQPQHF. The chain is built from TRBV4-3 and TRBJ1-5; D uncertain. CDR1 and CDR2 from the germline V gene are LGHNA and YSLEER. The CDR3 is made up of 17 amino acids. V shed 0 bases and J shed 1 base, with 13 bases lying between them.

There are a few counts of this clone. The chain combines TRBV10-3 with TRBJ2-4, with D possibly matching TRBD2 (5 bases). This CDR3 is built from 17 residues. Trimming shortened V by 0 bases and J by 3 bases, and 15 bases separated the two germline ends. Per germline, CDR1 ENHRY and CDR2 SYGVKD. The DNA for the CDR3 is TGTGCCATCAGTGAGTCGGTTGGAGGCAGAGGCAAAAACATTCAGTACTTC. Its protein product is CAISESVGGRGKNIQYF.

This clone was counted a few times. The CDR3 region is CASSLFSGVGEKLFF. In DNA form, the CDR3 reads TGTGCCAGCAGTTTATTTTCAGGGGTCGGCGAAAAACTGTTTTTT. V is TRBV27 and J is TRBJ1-4, with a weak D call TRBD1 (6 bases). V lost 1 base and J lost 8, with 14 bases in between. Per the germline V gene, CDR1 is MNHEY and CDR2 is SMNVEV (reference sequence). CDR3 length: 15 amino acids. The variable domain in full, with the rest retrieved from reference TRBV27 and TRBJ1-4, is EAQVTQNPRYLITVTGKKLTVTCSQNMNHEYMSWYRQDPGLGLRQIYYSMNVEVTDKGDVPEGYKVSRKEKRNFPLILESPSPNQTSLYFCASSLFSGVGEKLFFGSGTQLSVL.

This rearrangement joins TRBV19 to TRBJ2-1, with TRBD2 matching 14 bases. The CDR3 has 16 residues. Germline CDR1 is LNHDA and CDR2 is SQIVND (reference sequence). The V and J ends lost 5 bases and 2 bases, in that order; junction bases with no gene match: 2. Here the CDR3 reads CASSLGLAGAYNEQFF. Written as DNA, the CDR3 is TGTGCCAGTAGTCTGGGACTAGCGGGAGCCTACAATGAGCAGTTCTTC.

The chain couples TRBV28 to TRBJ1-1; D unresolved. Germline V gene data show CDR1 as MDHEN and CDR2 as SYDVKM. V lost 3 bases to trimming and J lost 6 bases, with 14 bases between them. This CDR3 has 14 residues. Here the CDR3 reads CASSFSIPEAEAFF. The CDR3 coding sequence is TGTGCCAGCAGTTTCTCGATACCAGAGGCTGAAGCTTTCTTT.

The rearrangement uses TRBV5-6 and TRBJ2-1, with 13 bases matching TRBD2. Germline values: CDR1 SGHDT, CDR2 YYEEEE. Trimming removed 3 bases from V and 7 bases from J; junction bases left unmatched: 7. This CDR3 spans 16 amino acids. CDR3 residues: CASSSTGLAGTNEQFF. The CDR3 bases are TGTGCCAGCAGCTCCACGGGACTAGCGGGAACGAATGAGCAGTTCTTC.

The rearrangement uses TRBV4-3 and TRBJ2-1; 12 bases fit TRBD1. V lost 4 bases and J lost 10; bases outside the gene matches: 5. The germline V gene encodes CDR1 LGHNA and CDR2 YSLEER. The CDR3 totals 14 residues. The CDR3 here is CASSPGTGGREQFF. The CDR3 DNA is TGCGCCAGCAGCCCCGGGACAGGGGGCAGGGAGCAGTTCTTC.

This clone was observed a few times. The genes are TRBV2 and TRBJ2-1, with TRBD1 matching 8 bases. This CDR3 is 17 amino acids long. The V gene's germline CDR1 is SNHLY and CDR2 FYNNEI. The J segment lost 2 bases and the V segment lost 6 bases, leaving 12 bases of the junction unmatched. In DNA form, the CDR3 reads TGTGCCAGCAGCTCCATCGGGCAGGGGGCCACCTACAATGAGCAGTTCTTC. Translating gives CASSSIGQGATYNEQFF.

This sequence joins TRBV5-8 and TRBJ2-2, with TRBD1 identical over 7 bases. With 3 bases clipped from V and 10 bases from J, the junction kept 12 bases outside the gene matches. Germline V CDR1 and CDR2: SGHTS, YDEGEE. This CDR3 has 15 amino acids. Written as DNA, the CDR3 is TGTGCCAGCAGCTCCGGACAGGTCCGGGTGGAGGAGCTGTTTTTT. Residues: CASSSGQVRVEELFF.

V and J are TRBV5-4 and TRBJ1-1; D remains unclear. V was cut by 2 bases and J by 5 bases, with 7 bases left in between. Germline lookup yields CDR1 SGHNT and CDR2 YYREEE (reference sequence). This CDR3 comprises 12 residues. In nucleotides, the CDR3 is TGTGCCAGCAGCTTAGGAATGACTGAAGCTTTCTTT. The encoded protein is CASSLGMTEAFF.

This clone is a singleton in its sample. A far more abundant clone sits one base away, making this likely a read error. The V gene is TRBV28, the J gene TRBJ1-1, with TRBD1 identical over 10 bases. Germline loops: CDR1 MDHEN, CDR2 SYDVKM. V gave up 7 bases and J gave up 4 bases; unmatched junction bases: 15. This CDR3 is built from 17 residues. Here the CDR3 DNA reads TGTGCCAGCATTTCCCCCGGGACAGGGGTGATTTCCACTGAAGCTTTCTTT. This sequence encodes CASISPGTGVISTEAFF.

V and J are TRBV6-4 and TRBJ1-1; possible D gene TRBD1, 5 bases. The CDR3 length is 12 residues. Germline V gene sequence: CDR1 MRHNA, CDR2 SNTAGT. Trimming removed 7 bases from V and 10 bases from J, with 16 bases in between. CDR3 residues: CASTDGGIRAFF. The DNA of the CDR3 is TGTGCCAGCACCGATGGGGGGATAAGAGCTTTCTTT.

The CDR3 DNA reads as TGTGCCTGGAGTGACGACCCAACAGGCTACACTGAAGCTTTCTTT. Its protein product is CAWSDDPTGYTEAFF. The chain employs TRBV30 and TRBJ1-1; weak D call: TRBD1 (5 bases). V gave up 1 base and J gave up 3 bases, with 15 bases separating them. Germline values: CDR1 GTSNPN, CDR2 SVGIG (reference sequence). The length of the CDR3 is 15 residues.

This chain joins TRBV11-2 and TRBJ2-7; 7 bases are a match to TRBD1. Germline lookup yields CDR1 SGHAT and CDR2 FQNNGV. This CDR3 contains 14 residues. Trimming removed 3 bases from V and 6 bases from J; junction bases left unmatched: 8. The CDR3 nucleotides are TGTGCCAGCAGCTTGGGCCAGGGGGTAGCCGAGCAGTACTTC. The encoded protein is CASSLGQGVAEQYF.